The present T cell receptor (beta chain) was sequenced within a study of read filtering for tumor transcriptome and immune sequencing. In this sample, this clonotype turned up many times. This library used around 400 ng RNA and molecular barcoded adaptors spanning alpha/delta and beta/gamma chains. TCRdb reprocessed the reads with MiXCR, giving one entry per CDR3 protein. The sample shows about 48,000 distinct CDR3 sequences, about 19% of them seen only once. CDR3 length: 13 residues. V lost 6 bases and J lost 2, with 13 bases in between. Per germline, CDR1 SQVTM and CDR2 ANQGSEA. The sequence derives from a donor over 35 with multiple myeloma. The sample consisted of a population of CD138-negative cells sorted from bone marrow. The rearrangement links TRBV29-1 to TRBJ1-1; a possible D gene is TRBD1 (5 bases). As DNA, the CDR3 is TGCAGCGTGGGGTCAGGGATTAACACTGAAGCTTTCTTT. Residues: CSVGSGINTEAFF.